Following are 28 T cell receptor beta chains from one sample sequenced in a study of cytomegalovirus exposure and HLA in healthy donors. With 60 Vbeta and 13 Jbeta primers, the PCR was carried out. The protocol was immunoSEQ multiplex PCR, while the TCRdb copy is restricted to in-frame clones and leaves out a portion. The table includes about 140,000 clones, roughly three quarters detected once. The sequenced sample was PBMCs. These receptors all stem from a middle-aged woman in good health and CMV-seronegative.

The chain couples TRBV7-8 to TRBJ2-2, with 9 bases fitting TRBD2. Per the germline V gene, CDR1 is SGHVS and CDR2 is FQNEAQ. The junction had 3 bases not matched to a gene; V was cut back by 3 bases and J by 1 base. The CDR3 runs to 16 residues. The CDR3 DNA reads TGTGCCAGCAGCTTCCGAGCGGGAGGGAACACCGGGGAGCTGTTTTTT. This codes for CASSFRAGGNTGELFF.

This clone is a singleton in its sample. This CDR3 reads CASSLVVPSSGNTIYF. The CDR3 nucleotides are TGCGCCAGCAGCTTGGTAGTCCCGAGCTCTGGAAACACCATATATTTT. The chain combines TRBV5-1 with TRBJ1-3; D ambiguous. V dropped 0 bases and J dropped 0 bases, with 10 bases sitting between them. Germline values: CDR1 SGHRS, CDR2 YFSETQ. This CDR3 is built from 16 residues. Together with reference TRBV5-1 and TRBJ1-3, the CDR3 gives the full variable domain: KAGVTQTPRYLIKTRGQQVTLSCSPISGHRSVSWYQQTPGQGLQFLFEYFSETQRNKGNFPGRFSGRQFSNSRSEMNVSTLELGDSALYLCASSLVVPSSGNTIYFGEGSWLTVV.

This rearrangement joins TRBV10-2 to TRBJ2-7; TRBD1 agrees at 7 bases. Germline V CDR1 and CDR2: WSHSY, SAAADI. The CDR3 consists of 13 residues. The ends lost 6 bases at V and 3 bases at J; junction bases unmatched: 5. The chain's CDR3 is CASRTGNFYEQYF. The CDR3 nucleotides read TGCGCCAGCAGGACAGGGAACTTCTACGAGCAGTACTTC.

V usage is TRBV7-6 and J usage is TRBJ2-6; 8 positions match TRBD1. The germline gives CDR1 SGHVS, CDR2 FNYEAQ. The CDR3 totals 21 residues. The junction had 15 bases not matched to a gene; V was cut back by 1 base and J by 1 base. CDR3 in amino acids: CASSLVFRLGQVSSGANVLTF. In DNA form, the CDR3 reads TGTGCCAGCAGCTTAGTTTTCCGATTGGGACAGGTTTCGTCTGGGGCCAACGTCCTGACTTTC.

This clone showed up just a few times. The CDR3 sequence: CSASRGTEAFF. CDR3 coding DNA: TGCAGTGCTAGTAGGGGCACTGAAGCTTTCTTT. This chain joins TRBV20-1 and TRBJ1-1; a possible D gene is TRBD1 (5 bases). CDR1 and CDR2 (germline): DFQATT, SNEGSKA (reference sequence). The CDR3 is made up of 11 amino acids. The V end lost 3 bases, the J end lost 4 bases, and 6 bases lay between the germline ends.

The chain links TRBV10-3 to TRBJ2-5; TRBD2 matches at 12 bases. The V and J ends lost 4 bases and 1 base, in that order; junction bases with no gene match: 4. CDR3 length: 16 residues. CDR1 and CDR2 (germline): ENHRY, SYGVKD. The CDR3 DNA sequence: TGTGCCATCAGTGGGACTAGCGGGGCGCGCCAAGAGACCCAGTACTTC. Translated, it gives CAISGTSGARQETQYF.

The chain carries TRBV10-1 and TRBJ2-7; 8 bases map to TRBD2. CDR1 and CDR2 from the germline V gene are WNHNN and SYGVQD (reference sequence). V trimming: 6 bases; J trimming: 3 bases; junction bases outside the gene matches: 10. The CDR3 totals 15 residues. This CDR3 is CASSPTGTRFYEQYF. CDR3 DNA: TGCGCCAGCAGCCCCACCGGGACTAGATTCTACGAGCAGTACTTC.

The V and J genes are TRBV4-1 and TRBJ2-5; tentative D call: TRBD2 (5 bases). V gave up 6 bases and J gave up 1 base, with 9 bases separating them. The CDR3 has 13 amino acids. The germline V gene encodes CDR1 MGHRA and CDR2 YSYEKL. The CDR3 spells CASSLGLQETQYF. The CDR3 nucleotides are TGCGCCAGCAGTCTCGGACTCCAAGAGACCCAGTACTTC.

The chain recombines TRBV19 with TRBJ1-2; D gene ambiguous. Germline V gene lookup returns CDR1 LNHDA and CDR2 SQIVND (reference sequence). This CDR3 has 11 residues. V shed 11 bases and J shed 6 bases, with 13 bases lying between them. The CDR3 DNA follows: TGTGCCCCAAACAAACGGGATGGCTACACCTTC. It encodes CAPNKRDGYTF.

This clone was detected a few times. V is TRBV2 and J is TRBJ2-7; a possible D gene is TRBD2 (5 bases). The germline V gene encodes CDR1 SNHLY and CDR2 FYNNEI. Trimming pared 5 bases from V and 1 base from J, leaving 15 bases between. The CDR3 runs to 15 residues. This chain's CDR3 is CASSYEGDSSYEQYF. DNA of the CDR3: TGTGCCAGCAGTTACGAGGGCGACTCATCCTACGAGCAGTACTTC. Full variable domain (remainder filled in from reference TRBV2 and TRBJ2-7): EPEVTQTPSHQVTQMGQEVILRCVPISNHLYFYWYRQILGQKVEFLVSFYNNEISEKSEIFDDQFSVERPDGSNFTLKIRSTKLEDSAMYFCASSYEGDSSYEQYFGPGTRLTVT.

This rearrangement joins TRBV6-6 to TRBJ2-1, with 8 bases fitting TRBD2. The CDR3 length is 15 residues. J gave up 7 bases and V 4 bases, and 9 bases lay outside the gene matches. Germline lookup yields CDR1 MNHNY and CDR2 SVGAGI (reference sequence). DNA of the CDR3: TGTGCCAGCAGTTCCAGCGGGAGAGGGTTGAATGAGCAGTTCTTC. Protein product: CASSSSGRGLNEQFF.

The gene calls are TRBV5-1 and TRBJ2-1; 9 positions match TRBD1. From germline, CDR1 is SGHRS and CDR2 YFSETQ. The CDR3 consists of 15 residues. V lost 0 bases and J lost 2; bases outside the gene matches: 0. The CDR3 loop is CASSLDRGPYNEQFF. DNA for the CDR3: TGCGCCAGCAGCTTGGACAGGGGGCCCTACAATGAGCAGTTCTTC.

The chain is built from TRBV19 and TRBJ2-1; TRBD2 aligns across 11 bases. Trimming took 2 bases from V and 8 from J; bases not matched to a gene: 5. This CDR3 contains 15 residues. Germline V CDR1 and CDR2: LNHDA, SQIVND (reference sequence). The chain's CDR3 is CASSITSGSIYEQFF. CDR3 nucleotides: TGTGCCAGTAGTATAACTAGCGGGAGTATCTATGAGCAGTTCTTC. Full variable domain (missing parts from reference TRBV19 and TRBJ2-1): DGGITQSPKYLFRKEGQNVTLSCEQNLNHDAMYWYRQDPGQGLRLIYYSQIVNDFQKGDIAEGYSVSREKKESFPLTVTSAQKNPTAFYLCASSITSGSIYEQFFGPGTRLTVL.

The chain combines TRBV10-3 with TRBJ2-1, with 10 bases lining up with TRBD2. With 6 bases clipped from V and 5 bases from J, the junction kept 4 bases outside the gene matches. The CDR3 consists of 14 residues. Germline V lookup: CDR1 ENHRY, CDR2 SYGVKD. CDR3 nucleotide sequence: TGTGCCATCAGAGGGACTAGCGAGGACAATGAGCAGTTCTTC. Its translation: CAIRGTSEDNEQFF.

This clone was detected a few times. V and J are TRBV5-8 and TRBJ2-7, with D possibly being TRBD1 (6 bases). Germline V lookup: CDR1 SGHTS, CDR2 YDEGEE. This CDR3 has 13 residues. Trimming took 6 bases from V and 0 from J, leaving 10 bases between them. For the CDR3, the DNA is TGTGCCAGCACCGGGACATACTCCTACGAGCAGTACTTC. Encoded protein: CASTGTYSYEQYF.

The chain employs TRBV5-1 and TRBJ1-2; D possibly corresponds to TRBD1 (5 bases). CDR3 length equals 14 residues. V dropped 2 bases and J dropped 8 bases, with 16 bases sitting between them. Germline CDR1 SGHRS, CDR2 YFSETQ. The CDR3: CASSFLGGGEGYTF. For the CDR3, the DNA is TGCGCCAGCAGCTTCCTGGGGGGGGGAGAAGGCTACACCTTC.

This rearrangement joins TRBV5-4 to TRBJ2-5; 14 bases map to TRBD2. The CDR3 loop spans 17 amino acids. The ends lost 4 bases at V and 0 bases at J; junction bases unmatched: 5. Germline V lookup: CDR1 SGHNT, CDR2 YYREEE (reference sequence). DNA for the CDR3: TGTGCCAGCAGCCCGTGGACTAGCGGGGGGTACCAAGAGACCCAGTACTTC. Protein sequence: CASSPWTSGGYQETQYF.

The V and J genes are TRBV30 and TRBJ1-1; possibly TRBD1 for D (6 bases). V was cut by 0 bases and J by 10 bases, with 9 bases left in between. The CDR3 runs to 11 residues. Germline V lookup: CDR1 GTSNPN, CDR2 SVGIG (reference sequence). Here the CDR3 reads CAWSVGAGAFF. In DNA form, the CDR3 reads TGTGCCTGGAGTGTGGGGGCCGGAGCTTTCTTT.

This sequence joins TRBV18 and TRBJ1-4, with D possibly matching TRBD1 (5 bases). The CDR3 runs to 15 residues. Trimming removed 4 bases at V and 6 bases at J, with 15 bases between. Germline V gene lookup returns CDR1 KGHSH and CDR2 LQKENI. The CDR3 is CASSLSTPRDEKLFF. CDR3 DNA: TGTGCCAGCTCACTCTCGACTCCCAGGGATGAAAAACTGTTTTTT. Full variable domain (remainder filled in from reference TRBV18 and TRBJ1-4): NAGVMQNPRHLVRRRGQEARLRCSPMKGHSHVYWYRQLPEEGLKFMVYLQKENIIDESGMPKERFSAEFPKEGPSILRIQQVVRGDSAAYFCASSLSTPRDEKLFFGSGTQLSVL.

This sequence joins TRBV11-3 and TRBJ2-5; TRBD2 matches at 8 bases. The V and J ends lost 5 bases and 2 bases, in that order; junction bases with no gene match: 4. The CDR3 extends over 14 amino acids. Germline CDR1 reads SGHNT; CDR2 reads YENEEA. Written as DNA, the CDR3 is TGTGCCAGCAGCCCGGGGGGGGGACAAGAGACCCAGTACTTC. As protein: CASSPGGGQETQYF.

About this clone itself: The junction and the germline gene differ at one end; a read error may be behind it. The rearrangement links TRBV7-9 to TRBJ2-7; TRBD1 aligns across 8 bases. CDR3 length: 16 amino acids. CDR1 and CDR2 from the germline V gene are SEHNR and FQNEAQ (reference sequence). The DNA of the CDR3 is TGTTCCAGCAGCTCTTGGGCCGGGACAGGCGGCTACGAGCAGTATTTC. Its translation: CSSSSWAGTGGYEQYF.

The V call is TRBV19, the J call TRBJ1-1; D is possibly TRBD1 (5 bases). The CDR3 contains 15 residues. Trimming took off 2 bases at V and 0 bases at J, with 10 bases between the two ends. Germline V lookup: CDR1 LNHDA, CDR2 SQIVND (reference sequence). CDR3 bases: TGTGCCAGTAGTATATGGGCAGGGATGAACACTGAAGCTTTCTTT. This sequence encodes CASSIWAGMNTEAFF.

The chain uses TRBV11-2 and TRBJ1-2; 7 bases are shared with TRBD1. The CDR3 is 14 amino acids. V was pared by 5 bases and J by 6 bases, with 9 bases of the junction left unmatched. Germline CDR1 is SGHAT and CDR2 is FQNNGV. CDR3 coding DNA: TGTGCCAGCAGCCCTATCAGGGGGTTTGATGGCTACACCTTC. This sequence encodes CASSPIRGFDGYTF. The full variable domain, its missing parts supplied by reference TRBV11-2 and TRBJ1-2, is EAGVAQSPRYKIIEKRQSVAFWCNPISGHATLYWYQQILGQGPKLLIQFQNNGVVDDSQLPKDRFSAERLKGVDSTLKIQPAKLEDSAVYLCASSPIRGFDGYTFGSGTRLTVV.

Here the CDR3 reads CASSFNGPNGAFF. CDR3 nucleotide sequence: TGTGCCAGCAGCTTTAACGGTCCCAACGGAGCTTTCTTT. The rearrangement uses TRBV7-2 and TRBJ1-1; D is unresolved. The CDR3 spans 13 residues. CDR1 is SGHTA, CDR2 FQGNSA, per germline. Trimming cost V 3 bases and J 10 bases, with 15 bases left between them. The full variable domain, with the rest looked up from reference TRBV7-2 and TRBJ1-1, is GAGVSQSPSNKVTEKGKDVELRCDPISGHTALYWYRQSLGQGLEFLIYFQGNSAPDKSGLPSDRFSAERTGGSVSTLTIQRTQQEDSAVYLCASSFNGPNGAFFGQGTRLTVV.

V usage is TRBV13 and J usage is TRBJ1-5; 8 bases map to TRBD1. The CDR3 length is 18 residues. Germline V gives CDR1 PRHDT, CDR2 FYEKMQ (reference sequence). V trimming: 3 bases; J trimming: 6 bases; junction bases outside the gene matches: 16. CDR3 nucleotide sequence: TGTGCCAGCAGCTTTGGGGACCGGACAGGGAACATGGGTCAGCCCCAGCATTTT. Its protein is CASSFGDRTGNMGQPQHF.

The chain is built from TRBV5-8 and TRBJ1-5; TRBD1 is a possible D gene (6 bases). The CDR3 runs to 13 residues. V lost 1 base, J lost 4 bases, and 6 bases lay in between. CDR1 is SGHTS, CDR2 YDEGEE, per germline. CDR3 sequence: CASSLTGNQPQHF. CDR3 DNA sequence: TGTGCCAGCAGCTTGACAGGGAATCAGCCCCAGCATTTT. The full variable domain, completed using reference TRBV5-8 and TRBJ1-5, is EAGVTQSPTHLIKTRGQQATLRCSPISGHTSVYWYQQALGLGLQFLLWYDEGEERNRGNFPPRFSGRQFPNYSSELNVNALELEDSALYLCASSLTGNQPQHFGDGTRLSIL.

The rearrangement uses TRBV6-1 and TRBJ2-7; D uncertain. The ends were cut back, 0 bases at V and 3 bases at J, with 9 bases in the middle. Looked up from germline, CDR1 is MNHNS and CDR2 is SASEGT. CDR3 length: 14 residues. The CDR3: CASSEAATNYEQYF. In DNA, the CDR3 is TGTGCCAGCAGTGAAGCGGCGACAAACTACGAGCAGTACTTC.

The chain is built from TRBV4-1 and TRBJ1-4, with D tentatively TRBD1 (5 bases). V shed 4 bases and J shed 3 bases, with 15 bases lying between them. The CDR3 runs to 16 residues. The germline CDR1 and CDR2 sequences are MGHRA and YSYEKL. Written as DNA, the CDR3 is TGCGCCAGCAGCCGAACCAGGGTTGTATCTAATGAAAAACTGTTTTTT. It translates to CASSRTRVVSNEKLFF.